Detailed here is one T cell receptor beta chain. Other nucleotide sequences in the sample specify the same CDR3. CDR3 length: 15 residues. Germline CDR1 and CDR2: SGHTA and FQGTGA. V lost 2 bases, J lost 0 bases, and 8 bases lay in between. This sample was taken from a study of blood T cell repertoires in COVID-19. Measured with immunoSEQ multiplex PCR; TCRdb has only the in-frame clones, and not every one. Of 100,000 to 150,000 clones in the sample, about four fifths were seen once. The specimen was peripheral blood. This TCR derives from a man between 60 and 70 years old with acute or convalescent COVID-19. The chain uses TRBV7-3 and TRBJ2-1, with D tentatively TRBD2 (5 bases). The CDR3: CASSLAGSSYNEQFF. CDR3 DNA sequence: TGTGCCAGCAGCTTAGCGGGTAGCTCCTACAATGAGCAGTTCTTC. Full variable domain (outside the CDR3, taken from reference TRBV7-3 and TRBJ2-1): GAGVSQTPSNKVTEKGKYVELRCDPISGHTALYWYRQSLGQGPEFLIYFQGTGAADDSGLPNDRFFAVRPEGSVSTLKIQRTERGDSAVYLCASSLAGSSYNEQFFGPGTRLTVL.